This TCR beta chain was found in a study of cytomegalovirus exposure and HLA in healthy donors. Regarding this clone: Its antigen is as yet unknown.

Researchers ran the PCR with 60 Vbeta and 13 Jbeta primers. The method was immunoSEQ multiplex PCR; TCRdb's version includes in-frame clones alone and lacks a portion of them. The table shows 100,000 or so clones, with around 80% occurring only once. Germline V gene sequence: CDR1 KGHSH, CDR2 LQKENI. Trimming took 2 bases from V and 3 from J, leaving 8 bases between them. The CDR3 runs to 14 residues. Study observations and caveats: Prior analysis indicated that the majority of TCR beta V segments exhibited productivity approximately 87% or approximately 30% of the time. In a later analysis, V- and J-gene trimming of beta chains associated with a DCLRE1C missense variant, replicated independently.

The source is a man younger than 45 in good health and CMV-seropositive. Source material: PBMCs. The rearrangement uses TRBV18 and TRBJ1-5, with D tentatively TRBD1 (6 bases). The CDR3 region has the DNA TGTGCCAGCTCACCAGGGGGCTACAATCAGCCCCAGCATTTT. This encodes CASSPGGYNQPQHF.